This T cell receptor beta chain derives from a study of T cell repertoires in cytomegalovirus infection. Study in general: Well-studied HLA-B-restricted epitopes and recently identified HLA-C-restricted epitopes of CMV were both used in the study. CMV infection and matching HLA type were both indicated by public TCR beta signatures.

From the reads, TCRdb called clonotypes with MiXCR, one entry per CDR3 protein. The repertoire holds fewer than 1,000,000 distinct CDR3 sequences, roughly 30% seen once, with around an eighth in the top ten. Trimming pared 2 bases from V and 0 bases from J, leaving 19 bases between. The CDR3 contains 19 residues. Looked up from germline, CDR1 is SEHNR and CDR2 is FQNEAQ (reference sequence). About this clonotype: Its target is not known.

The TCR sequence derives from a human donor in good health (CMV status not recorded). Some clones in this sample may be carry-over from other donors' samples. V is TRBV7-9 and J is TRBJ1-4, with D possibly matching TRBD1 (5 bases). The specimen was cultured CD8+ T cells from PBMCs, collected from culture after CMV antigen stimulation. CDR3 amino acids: CASSLSGRGSSSTNEKLFF. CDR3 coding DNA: TGTGCCAGCAGCTTATCGGGGCGCGGGTCGAGCTCAACTAATGAAAAACTGTTTTTT. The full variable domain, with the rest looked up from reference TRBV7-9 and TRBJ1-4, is DTGVSQNPRHKITKRGQNVTFRCDPISEHNRLYWYRQTLGQGPEFLTYFQNEAQLEKSRLLSDRFSAERPKGSFSTLEIQRTEQGDSAMYLCASSLSGRGSSSTNEKLFFGSGTQLSVL.